Following are 18 T cell receptor beta chains from one sample sequenced in a study of molecular identifiers for immune sequencing clone quantification. TCRdb reprocessed the PCR reads with MiXCR, giving one entry per CDR3 protein. The sample includes about 640,000 distinct CDR3 sequences, 15% to 20% of them seen just once. The sequenced sample consisted of naive CD8+ T cells from blood, with Jurkat cell RNA spiked in. The sample's subset: FACS-sorted CD8+CD4-CCR7+CD45RA+ naive T cells. The receptors originated from a human donor in good health. Some libraries in this study had Jurkat cell RNA spiked in.

A note on this clonotype: A much larger clone lies one base from this, so it may be a read error. The chain joins TRBV30 to TRBJ2-3; D is perhaps TRBD2 (6 bases). This CDR3 contains 16 residues. Between the trimmed V and J ends, which lost 5 bases and 8 bases, there was a span of 26 bases. Looked up from germline, CDR1 is GTSNPN and CDR2 is SVGIG (reference sequence). As DNA, the CDR3 is TGTGCCTGGGGTCCGTACTCTGCGGGGTGGTCAGGTACGCAGTATTTT. It translates to CAWGPYSAGWSGTQYF.

Note on this clonotype: A read error is possible here, since a much larger clone lies one base away. V usage is TRBV5-6 and J usage is TRBJ1-4, with D maybe TRBD1 (5 bases). CDR3 length: 12 residues. Germline V gene data show CDR1 as SGHDT and CDR2 as YYEEEE. The CDR3 DNA reads TGTGCCAGCAGCGGGGGATCTGAAAGACTGTTTTTT. It codes for CASSGGSERLFF.

Worth noting for this clonotype: A much larger clone lies a single base off, so this may be a read error. The chain uses TRBV29-1 and TRBJ2-1; D uncertain. V gave up 4 bases and J gave up 10 bases, with 14 bases separating them. The V gene's germline CDR1 is SQVTM and CDR2 ANQGSEA. The CDR3 is 12 residues long. The CDR3 loop is CSVGPVSYEQFF. The CDR3, as DNA: TGCAGCGTTGGCCCCGTCTCATACGAGCAGTTCTTC.

With respect to this clonotype: A much larger clone lies a single base off, so this may be a read error. The chain has TRBV10-3 and TRBJ1-5, with 7 nucleotides matching TRBD1. J was trimmed by 0 bases and V by 2 bases; bases with no gene match: 4. Germline V lookup: CDR1 ENHRY, CDR2 SYGVKD. This CDR3 has 16 amino acids. The CDR3 sequence: CAISEKDRNSNQPQHF. In DNA form, the CDR3 reads TGTGCCATCAGTGAGAAGGACAGGAATAGCAATCAGCCCCAGCATTTT.

Comment on this clonotype: Just one base apart from a much larger clone, this may be a read error. V gene TRBV30 combines with J gene TRBJ2-7, with 9 bases identical to TRBD2. V shed 4 bases and J 4 bases; nucleotides not matched to a gene: 2. From germline, CDR1 is GTSNPN and CDR2 SVGIG (reference sequence). The CDR3 length is 12 residues. The CDR3 region is CAWISGGYEQYF. DNA of the CDR3: TGTGCCTGGATTAGCGGGGGTTACGAGCAGTACTTC.

This clonotype showed up just a few times. The rearrangement links TRBV14 to TRBJ2-7; 9 nucleotides agree with TRBD2. V was pared by 6 bases and J by 3 bases, with 3 bases of the junction left unmatched. The length of the CDR3 is 13 residues. CDR1 and CDR2 (germline): SGHDN, FVKESK. The CDR3 sequence is CASRTSGNYEQYF. The CDR3 DNA reads TGTGCCAGCAGGACTAGCGGAAACTACGAGCAGTACTTC.

This clonotype was picked up many times. The rearrangement links TRBV9 to TRBJ1-4; 8 nucleotides align to TRBD1. The J segment lost 0 bases and the V segment lost 3 bases, leaving 4 bases of the junction unmatched. This CDR3 is built from 16 residues. Germline assignment: CDR1 SGDLS and CDR2 YYNGEE. The CDR3 DNA sequence: TGTGCCAGCAGCGCGGGACAGGCAACAACTAATGAAAAACTGTTTTTT. It specifies CASSAGQATTNEKLFF.

At least ten counts were recorded for this clonotype. The J gene is TRBJ2-7, the V gene TRBV29-1; 9 nucleotides line up with TRBD1. The ends lost 6 bases at V and 0 bases at J; junction bases unmatched: 6. This CDR3 comprises 14 residues. Per the germline V gene, CDR1 is SQVTM and CDR2 is ANQGSEA. The CDR3 loop is CSVAGTGSSYEQYF. The CDR3 DNA sequence: TGCAGCGTCGCCGGGACAGGGAGCTCCTACGAGCAGTACTTC.

The count of this clonotype is one. The chain employs TRBV11-2 and TRBJ2-6, with a weak D call TRBD2 (7 bases). With 5 bases removed from V and 4 bases from J, the gap between germline ends came to 27 bases. The germline V gene has CDR1 SGHAT and CDR2 FQNNGV. CDR3 length: 20 residues. The CDR3 reads CASSPPWGGPGLGGANVLTF. The CDR3 DNA reads TGTGCCAGCAGCCCCCCATGGGGGGGCCCGGGCTTGGGCGGGGCCAACGTCCTGACTTTC.

This clonotype appeared a single time. A read error may explain this, as a much larger clone is one base away. The chain is built from TRBV20-1 and TRBJ1-2, with no clear D. This CDR3 spans 15 amino acids. V lost 0 bases, J lost 4 bases, and 15 bases lay in between. Germline V gives CDR1 DFQATT, CDR2 SNEGSKA (reference sequence). The CDR3 DNA is TGCAGTGCTAGAGATGCCCGACAAACTAGCTATGGCTACACCTTC. This gives the protein CSARDARQTSYGYTF.

Only a few counts were recorded for this clonotype. The chain joins TRBV28 to TRBJ2-7; possible D gene TRBD1, 6 bases. Trimming stripped 3 bases from V and 7 bases from J, with 13 bases between. This CDR3 has 13 amino acids. Germline CDR1 is MDHEN and CDR2 is SYDVKM. The CDR3 nucleotides read TGTGCCAGCAGTTTTAGCCGACAGGTAGAGCAGTACTTC. Its protein product is CASSFSRQVEQYF.

This clonotype was seen repeatedly, ten times or more. The genes are TRBV5-6 and TRBJ2-7; 11 positions match TRBD1. V dropped 4 bases and J dropped 4; count of bases not matched to a gene: 4. CDR3 length: 14 residues. Germline V gene lookup returns CDR1 SGHDT and CDR2 YYEEEE. CDR3 region: CASSPDRGQYEQYF. The CDR3, as DNA: TGTGCCAGCAGCCCGGACAGGGGGCAGTACGAGCAGTACTTC.

The chain uses TRBV6-1 and TRBJ2-7; D is possibly TRBD1 (6 bases). This CDR3 has 15 amino acids. Germline values: CDR1 MNHNS, CDR2 SASEGT. Trimming cost V 1 base and J 0 bases, with 10 bases left between them. In DNA form, the CDR3 reads TGTGCCAGCAGTGAAGTAGCAGGGGTCTCCTACGAGCAGTACTTC. Protein product: CASSEVAGVSYEQYF.

This clonotype was found many times. The chain links TRBV12-3 or TRBV12-4 to TRBJ1-1; tentatively, D is TRBD1 (6 bases). V lost 6 bases and J lost 3, with 17 bases in between. The CDR3 has 15 residues. CDR3 nucleotides: TGTGCCAGCAGCTCCGGGACACTAGAGGACACTGAAGCTTTCTTT. Protein product: CASSSGTLEDTEAFF.

This clonotype appeared many times. The chain joins TRBV7-6 to TRBJ1-4; no clear D. CDR1 is SGHVS, CDR2 FNYEAQ, per germline. This CDR3 comprises 17 residues. V was shortened by 4 bases and J by 5 bases, with 20 bases between the two germline ends. This chain's CDR3 is CASSSLPVKPGNEKLFF. The CDR3 DNA reads as TGTGCCAGCAGCTCCCTGCCAGTGAAGCCGGGGAATGAAAAACTGTTTTTT.

In this sample, this clonotype turned up a few times. The chain recombines TRBV4-1 with TRBJ2-2, with D perhaps TRBD2 (5 bases). The CDR3 covers 15 residues. V was clipped by 1 base and J by 6 bases, with 12 bases between them. The germline V gene has CDR1 MGHRA and CDR2 YSYEKL. The CDR3 DNA follows: TGCGCCAGCAGCCAAGTGACCATGGGAGCCGGGGAGCTGTTTTTT. It codes for CASSQVTMGAGELFF.

This clonotype was counted ten times or more. CDR3 amino acids: CASRSPVRGETNTEAFF. DNA of the CDR3: TGTGCCAGCAGATCCCCGGTCAGGGGCGAAACGAACACTGAAGCTTTCTTT. The chain recombines TRBV28 with TRBJ1-1; possibly TRBD1 for D (6 bases). Germline CDR1 MDHEN, CDR2 SYDVKM. Between the trimmed V and J ends, which lost 6 bases and 1 base, there was a span of 21 bases. This CDR3 is built from 17 residues.

This clonotype was detected only a few times. This sequence joins TRBV21-1 and TRBJ1-6; the table's D call, TRBD1, was not checked against the DNA. TRBV21-1 is a listed pseudogene. The CDR3 is 15 residues long. DNA for the CDR3: TGTGCCACCAGCAAGGGGTACCCCCCAAATTCACCCCTCCACTTT. Residues: CATSKGYPPNSPLHF.